The rows below give T cell receptor beta chains drawn from one sample of a study of control samples from healthy donors and cancer patients. Measured with immunoSEQ multiplex PCR; TCRdb has only the in-frame clones, and not every one. There are fewer than 200,000 clones in the sample; under 96% occur only once, and over 0.9% lies in the top ten. Sequencing was carried out using blood. These receptors were collected from a woman between 25 and 40 years old in good health. The CDR3 runs from the conserved cysteine through the conserved F or W. The order of the fields is CDR3 protein, CDR3 DNA, V gene, D gene, J gene, clone size. D genes are given only for firm matches. The size entry is marked missing in some rows and otherwise reads once, few, many or a size class.

cdr3_aa: CASSPGTGVFTGELFF; cdr3_nt: TGCGCCAGCAGCCCGGGGACAGGGGTGTTTACCGGGGAGCTGTTTTTT; v_call: TRBV5-1; d_call: TRBD1; j_call: TRBJ2-2; clone_size: NA
cdr3_aa: CASSLARGNSGPEAFF; cdr3_nt: TGTGCCAGCAGTTTAGCCAGGGGCAACTCCGGCCCTGAAGCTTTCTTT; v_call: TRBV28; d_call: NA; j_call: TRBJ1-1; clone_size: NA
cdr3_aa: CASGARQSNYGYTF; cdr3_nt: TGTGCTAGTGGAGCCAGACAGTCTAACTATGGCTACACCTTC; v_call: TRBV12-5; d_call: NA; j_call: TRBJ1-2; clone_size: NA
cdr3_aa: CASSFGPPNTGELFF; cdr3_nt: TGCGCCAGCAGCTTCGGGCCACCAAACACCGGGGAGCTGTTTTTT; v_call: TRBV5-1; d_call: NA; j_call: TRBJ2-2; clone_size: NA
cdr3_aa: CASSGVTEPNYEQYF; cdr3_nt: TGTGCCAGCAGCGGTGTGACAGAGCCGAACTACGAGCAGTACTTC; v_call: TRBV7-9; d_call: NA; j_call: TRBJ2-7; clone_size: NA
cdr3_aa: CASSLAWNTGPDYNEQFF; cdr3_nt: TGTGCCAGCAGCTTAGCGTGGAATACAGGGCCCGATTACAATGAGCAGTTCTTC; v_call: TRBV7-9; d_call: NA; j_call: TRBJ2-1; clone_size: NA
cdr3_aa: CASSLGRGFQDEQFF; cdr3_nt: TGTGCCAGCAGCTTAGGTCGCGGATTTCAGGATGAGCAGTTCTTC; v_call: TRBV7-9; d_call: NA; j_call: TRBJ2-1; clone_size: NA
cdr3_aa: CASSGANYGYTF; cdr3_nt: TGTGCCAGCAGTGGAGCTAACTATGGCTACACCTTC; v_call: TRBV12-3/TRBV12-4; d_call: NA; j_call: TRBJ1-2; clone_size: NA
cdr3_aa: CASSFRGNQETQYF; cdr3_nt: TGTGCCAGCAGCTTTAGGGGTAACCAAGAGACCCAGTACTTC; v_call: TRBV7-6; d_call: NA; j_call: TRBJ2-5; clone_size: NA
cdr3_aa: CASRSLAGRGETQYF; cdr3_nt: TGTGCCAGCAGGAGTCTAGCGGGGAGGGGGGAGACCCAGTACTTC; v_call: TRBV5-4; d_call: TRBD2; j_call: TRBJ2-5; clone_size: NA
cdr3_aa: CASSQVLLGAGELFF; cdr3_nt: TGTGCCAGCAGCCAAGTCCTGCTAGGGGCGGGGGAGCTGTTTTTT; v_call: TRBV3-1/TRBV3-2; d_call: NA; j_call: TRBJ2-2; clone_size: NA
cdr3_aa: CASSKGTVNEQFF; cdr3_nt: TGTGCCAGCAGCAAAGGGACAGTCAATGAGCAGTTCTTC; v_call: TRBV6-5; d_call: TRBD1; j_call: TRBJ2-1; clone_size: NA
cdr3_aa: CASSQAGTGGTGQPQHF; cdr3_nt: TGTGCCAGCAGCCAAGCCGGGACAGGGGGTACAGGACAGCCCCAGCATTTT; v_call: TRBV3-1/TRBV3-2; d_call: TRBD1; j_call: TRBJ1-5; clone_size: NA
cdr3_aa: CASSQDSDSLANEKLFF; cdr3_nt: TGTGCCAGCAGCCAAGACTCCGACAGTCTCGCGAATGAAAAACTGTTTTTT; v_call: TRBV3-1/TRBV3-2; d_call: NA; j_call: TRBJ1-4; clone_size: NA
cdr3_aa: CASSFGRGFVHEQYF; cdr3_nt: TGTGCCAGCAGTTTCGGCAGGGGGTTCGTCCACGAGCAGTACTTC; v_call: TRBV28; d_call: TRBD1; j_call: TRBJ2-7; clone_size: NA
cdr3_aa: CASSESGLAKNIQYF; cdr3_nt: TGCGCCAGCAGTGAATCAGGGCTAGCCAAAAACATTCAGTACTTC; v_call: TRBV10-1; d_call: NA; j_call: TRBJ2-4; clone_size: NA
cdr3_aa: CASSLASGSYNEQFF; cdr3_nt: TGTGCCAGCAGCTTAGCTAGTGGCTCCTACAATGAGCAGTTCTTC; v_call: TRBV11-2; d_call: NA; j_call: TRBJ2-1; clone_size: once
cdr3_aa: CASSLEVGRSTEAFF; cdr3_nt: TGTGCCAGCAGCTTGGAAGTTGGGAGGTCCACTGAAGCTTTCTTT; v_call: TRBV5-4; d_call: NA; j_call: TRBJ1-1; clone_size: NA
cdr3_aa: CAAKPRGMNTEAFF; cdr3_nt: TGTGCCGCCAAGCCAAGGGGCATGAACACTGAAGCTTTCTTT; v_call: TRBV28; d_call: NA; j_call: TRBJ1-1; clone_size: NA
cdr3_aa: CAWKRDRGPVVPNEKLFF; cdr3_nt: TGTGCCTGGAAACGGGACAGGGGTCCGGTCGTCCCTAATGAAAAACTGTTTTTT; v_call: TRBV30; d_call: TRBD1; j_call: TRBJ1-4; clone_size: NA
cdr3_aa: CASSATPLGTEAFF; cdr3_nt: TGTGCCAGCAGCGCAACTCCCCTGGGCACTGAAGCTTTCTTT; v_call: TRBV7-6; d_call: NA; j_call: TRBJ1-1; clone_size: NA
cdr3_aa: CASSNYITSGVYEQYF; cdr3_nt: TGTGCCAGCAGTAACTATATCACTAGCGGGGTCTACGAGCAGTACTTC; v_call: TRBV6-2/TRBV6-3; d_call: TRBD2; j_call: TRBJ2-7; clone_size: NA
cdr3_aa: CASSYRMNTEAFF; cdr3_nt: TGTGCCAGCAGTTATCGTATGAACACTGAAGCTTTCTTT; v_call: TRBV6-5; d_call: NA; j_call: TRBJ1-1; clone_size: NA
cdr3_aa: CASSKGGTNTGELFF; cdr3_nt: TGTGCCAGCAGCAAGGGAGGGACAAACACCGGGGAGCTGTTTTTT; v_call: TRBV21-1; d_call: NA; j_call: TRBJ2-2; clone_size: NA
cdr3_aa: CASSPTGSNQPQHF; cdr3_nt: TGTGCCAGCAGCCCCACGGGCAGCAATCAGCCCCAGCATTTT; v_call: TRBV3-1/TRBV3-2; d_call: NA; j_call: TRBJ1-5; clone_size: NA
cdr3_aa: CASSLGGTYNEQFF; cdr3_nt: TGTGCCAGCAGTTTGGGGGGCACCTACAATGAGCAGTTCTTC; v_call: TRBV27; d_call: NA; j_call: TRBJ2-1; clone_size: NA
cdr3_aa: CATSSPGQVPYNEQFF; cdr3_nt: TGTGCCACCAGCAGTCCCGGACAAGTCCCCTACAATGAGCAGTTCTTC; v_call: TRBV15; d_call: NA; j_call: TRBJ2-1; clone_size: NA
cdr3_aa: CASSPLGQGRAGYTF; cdr3_nt: TGTGCCAGCAGTCCCCTCGGGCAGGGGAGGGCGGGCTACACCTTC; v_call: TRBV28; d_call: NA; j_call: TRBJ1-2; clone_size: NA
cdr3_aa: CASSSGQRVYTEAFF; cdr3_nt: TGCGCCAGCAGCTCGGGACAGCGAGTGTACACTGAAGCTTTCTTT; v_call: TRBV5-1; d_call: TRBD1; j_call: TRBJ1-1; clone_size: NA
cdr3_aa: CASSLIVWGQGAFF; cdr3_nt: TGTGCCAGCAGCTTAATAGTTTGGGGACAAGGAGCTTTCTTT; v_call: TRBV7-2; d_call: NA; j_call: TRBJ1-1; clone_size: NA
cdr3_aa: CASSYGEGEQYF; cdr3_nt: TGTGCCAGCAGTTACGGGGAGGGCGAGCAGTACTTC; v_call: TRBV6-5; d_call: TRBD2; j_call: TRBJ2-7; clone_size: NA
cdr3_aa: CASSLKRGNYGYTF; cdr3_nt: TGTGCCAGCAGCTTGAAGAGGGGTAACTATGGCTACACCTTC; v_call: TRBV5-5; d_call: NA; j_call: TRBJ1-2; clone_size: few
cdr3_aa: CASGYRGNEQYF; cdr3_nt: TGTGCCAGCGGGTATAGAGGGAACGAGCAGTACTTC; v_call: TRBV6-5; d_call: NA; j_call: TRBJ2-7; clone_size: NA
cdr3_aa: CASSPLPGTGELFF; cdr3_nt: TGTGCCAGCAGCCCCTTGCCCGGGACAGGGGAGCTTTTTTTT; v_call: TRBV3-1/TRBV3-2; d_call: TRBD1; j_call: TRBJ2-2; clone_size: NA
cdr3_aa: CASSELSGGLYNEQFF; cdr3_nt: TGCGCCAGCAGTGAACTTAGCGGGGGGCTATACAATGAGCAGTTCTTC; v_call: TRBV10-1; d_call: TRBD2; j_call: TRBJ2-1; clone_size: NA
cdr3_aa: CASSLGGNTEAFF; cdr3_nt: TGTGCCAGCAGCTTAGGGGGAAACACTGAAGCTTTCTTT; v_call: TRBV11-2; d_call: NA; j_call: TRBJ1-1; clone_size: NA
cdr3_aa: CASSPPSGTGLSPGEKLFF; cdr3_nt: TGTGCCAGCAGCCCGCCATCCGGGACAGGGCTCTCCCCTGGGGAAAAACTGTTTTTT; v_call: TRBV14; d_call: TRBD1; j_call: TRBJ1-4; clone_size: NA
cdr3_aa: CASSRGYNSPLHF; cdr3_nt: TGTGCCAGCAGCCGAGGGTATAATTCACCCCTCCACTTT; v_call: TRBV6-2/TRBV6-3; d_call: NA; j_call: TRBJ1-6; clone_size: NA
cdr3_aa: CATETSGVYNEQFF; cdr3_nt: TGTGCCACCGAAACTAGCGGAGTGTACAATGAGCAGTTCTTC; v_call: TRBV6-5; d_call: TRBD2; j_call: TRBJ2-1; clone_size: once
cdr3_aa: CAWSGDRSNEKLFF; cdr3_nt: TGTGCCTGGAGTGGGGACAGGTCAAATGAAAAACTGTTTTTT; v_call: TRBV30; d_call: TRBD1; j_call: TRBJ1-4; clone_size: NA
cdr3_aa: CASSQPVRADYGYTF; cdr3_nt: TGCGCCAGCAGCCAGCCAGTCAGGGCTGACTATGGCTACACCTTC; v_call: TRBV4-1; d_call: NA; j_call: TRBJ1-2; clone_size: NA
cdr3_aa: CASSQRTSGVGTQYF; cdr3_nt: TGTGCCAGCAGCCAGAGGACTAGCGGGGTTGGCACGCAGTATTTT; v_call: TRBV14; d_call: TRBD2; j_call: TRBJ2-3; clone_size: NA
cdr3_aa: CASSPSNTGELFF; cdr3_nt: TGTGCCAGCAGTCCATCGAACACCGGGGAGCTGTTTTTT; v_call: TRBV6-5; d_call: NA; j_call: TRBJ2-2; clone_size: NA
cdr3_aa: CASSQEGGRARYGYTF; cdr3_nt: TGCGCCAGCAGCCAAGAGGGGGGTCGGGCGCGGTATGGCTACACCTTC; v_call: TRBV4-1; d_call: NA; j_call: TRBJ1-2; clone_size: NA
cdr3_aa: CASSSRLAGGYEQYF; cdr3_nt: TGCGCCAGCAGCTCCCGACTAGCGGGAGGGTACGAGCAGTACTTC; v_call: TRBV5-1; d_call: TRBD2; j_call: TRBJ2-7; clone_size: NA
cdr3_aa: CASTPGQGSNQPQHF; cdr3_nt: TGTGCCAGCACCCCGGGGCAGGGGAGCAATCAGCCCCAGCATTTT; v_call: TRBV6-5; d_call: NA; j_call: TRBJ1-5; clone_size: NA
cdr3_aa: CASRSVPGQGHEQFF; cdr3_nt: TGTGCCAGCAGATCAGTCCCGGGACAGGGGCATGAGCAGTTCTTC; v_call: TRBV7-9; d_call: TRBD1; j_call: TRBJ2-1; clone_size: once
cdr3_aa: CASRAWASGPGKEQFF; cdr3_nt: TGTGCCAGCAGAGCCTGGGCTAGCGGCCCTGGAAAGGAGCAGTTCTTC; v_call: TRBV21-1; d_call: NA; j_call: TRBJ2-1; clone_size: NA
cdr3_aa: CSVVKRENVGELFF; cdr3_nt: TGCAGCGTTGTAAAGCGGGAAAATGTCGGGGAGCTGTTTTTT; v_call: TRBV29-1; d_call: TRBD2; j_call: TRBJ2-2; clone_size: NA
cdr3_aa: CAISPAVSGNTIYF; cdr3_nt: TGTGCCATCTCCCCGGCCGTCTCTGGAAACACCATATATTTT; v_call: TRBV10-3; d_call: NA; j_call: TRBJ1-3; clone_size: NA
cdr3_aa: CASSLFPGGIDEQFF; cdr3_nt: TGTGCCAGCAGTTTATTTCCAGGGGGCATCGATGAGCAGTTCTTC; v_call: TRBV27; d_call: TRBD1; j_call: TRBJ2-1; clone_size: NA
cdr3_aa: CASSLGSGQGNLGYGYTF; cdr3_nt: TGTGCCAGCAGCTTAGGTTCGGGACAGGGGAATCTGGGCTATGGCTACACCTTC; v_call: TRBV11-2; d_call: TRBD1; j_call: TRBJ1-2; clone_size: NA